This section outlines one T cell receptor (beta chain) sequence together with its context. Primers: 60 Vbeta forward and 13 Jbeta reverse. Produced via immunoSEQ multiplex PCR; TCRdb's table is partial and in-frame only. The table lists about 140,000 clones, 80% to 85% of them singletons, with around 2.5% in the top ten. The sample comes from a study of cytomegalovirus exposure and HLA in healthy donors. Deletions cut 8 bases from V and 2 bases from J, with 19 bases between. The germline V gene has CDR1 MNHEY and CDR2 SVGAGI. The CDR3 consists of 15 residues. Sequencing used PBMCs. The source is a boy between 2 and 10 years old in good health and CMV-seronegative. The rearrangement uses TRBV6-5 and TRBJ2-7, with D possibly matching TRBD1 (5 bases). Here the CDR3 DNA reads TGTGCCAGCGCTCGCCCTGGGGCCGACACCTACGAGCAGTACTTC. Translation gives CASARPGADTYEQYF.